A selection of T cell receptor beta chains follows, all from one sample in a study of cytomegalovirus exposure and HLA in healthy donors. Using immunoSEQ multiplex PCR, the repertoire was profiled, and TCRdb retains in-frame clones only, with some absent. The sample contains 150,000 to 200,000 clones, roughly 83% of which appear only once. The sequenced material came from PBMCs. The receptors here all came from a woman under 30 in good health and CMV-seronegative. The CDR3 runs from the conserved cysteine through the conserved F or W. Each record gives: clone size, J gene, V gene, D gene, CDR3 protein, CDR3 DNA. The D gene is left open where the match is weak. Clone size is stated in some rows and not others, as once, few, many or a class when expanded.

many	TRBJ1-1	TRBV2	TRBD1	CATGQGEISEAFF	TGTGCCACAGGACAGGGGGAGATATCTGAAGCTTTCTTT
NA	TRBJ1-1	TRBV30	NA	CAWGTRINTEAFF	TGTGCCTGGGGGACAAGAATAAACACTGAAGCTTTCTTT
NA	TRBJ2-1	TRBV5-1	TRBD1	CASSLAGQGTFSEQFF	TGCGCCAGCAGCTTGGCGGGACAGGGGACCTTCAGTGAGCAGTTCTTC
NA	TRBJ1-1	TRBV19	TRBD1	CASTLQGGRNTEAFF	TGTGCCAGTACGTTACAGGGGGGGCGGAACACTGAAGCTTTCTTT
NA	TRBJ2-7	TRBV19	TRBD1	CASSITGQNYEQYF	TGTGCCAGTAGTATAACGGGACAGAACTACGAGCAGTACTTC
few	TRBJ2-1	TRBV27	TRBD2	CASSFLGEGHNEQFF	TGTGCCAGCAGTTTTTTGGGGGAGGGACACAATGAGCAGTTCTTC
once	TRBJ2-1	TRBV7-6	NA	CASSLDDLLMFF	TGTGCCAGCAGCTTAGACGACTTGTTAATGTTCTTC
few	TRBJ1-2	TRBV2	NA	CASSESGTNYGYTF	TGTGCCAGCAGTGAGTCAGGTACTAACTATGGCTACACCTTC
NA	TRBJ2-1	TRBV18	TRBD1	CASSSAGTGTYNEQFF	TGTGCCAGCTCCAGTGCCGGGACAGGGACCTACAATGAGCAGTTCTTC
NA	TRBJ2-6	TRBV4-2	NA	CASSQVQGSGANVLTF	TGTGCCAGCAGCCAAGTGCAGGGCTCTGGGGCCAACGTCCTGACTTTC
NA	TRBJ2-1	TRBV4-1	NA	CASSQARGGIPYNEQFF	TGCGCCAGCAGCCAAGCTAGGGGGGGAATCCCCTACAATGAGCAGTTCTTC
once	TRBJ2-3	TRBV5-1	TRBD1	CASSRGTGGTDTQYF	TGCGCCAGCAGCAGGGGGACAGGAGGCACAGATACGCAGTATTTT
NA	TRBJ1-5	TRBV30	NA	CAWSPGRTNQPQHF	TGTGCCTGGAGTCCCGGCAGGACTAATCAGCCCCAGCATTTT
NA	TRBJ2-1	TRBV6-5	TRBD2	CASSRLAGAGEQFF	TGTGCCAGCAGTAGGCTAGCGGGAGCGGGTGAGCAGTTCTTC
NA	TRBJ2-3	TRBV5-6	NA	CASSLWSQRVAQYF	TGTGCCAGCAGCTTGTGGTCACAACGGGTTGCGCAGTATTTT
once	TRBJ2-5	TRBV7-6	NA	CASSLSAVETQYF	TGTGCCAGCAGCTTATCCGCGGTTGAGACCCAGTACTTC
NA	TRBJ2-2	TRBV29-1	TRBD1	CSASDRDTGELFF	TGCAGCGCATCAGACAGGGACACCGGGGAGCTGTTTTTT
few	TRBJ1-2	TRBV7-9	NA	CASSPRGAITSGGYTF	TGTGCCAGCAGCCCCCGGGGGGCCATTACCTCAGGGGGCTACACCTTC
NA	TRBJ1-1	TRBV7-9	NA	CASSLKSTGPGSEAFF	TGTGCCAGCAGCTTGAAATCGACAGGACCCGGTTCTGAAGCTTTCTTT
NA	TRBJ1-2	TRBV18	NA	CASSPAGEGYGYTF	TGTGCCAGCTCACCGGCAGGGGAGGGCTATGGCTACACCTTC
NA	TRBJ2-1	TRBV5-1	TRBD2	CASSLSTSVEINEQFF	TGCGCCAGCAGCTTGTCTACTAGCGTTGAGATAAATGAGCAGTTCTTC
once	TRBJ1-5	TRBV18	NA	CASSPPGGNQPQHF	TGTGCCAGCTCACCACCTGGGGGCAACCAGCCCCAGCATTTT
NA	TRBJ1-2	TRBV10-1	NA	CASRPSERNGYTF	TGCGCCAGCAGGCCCTCAGAGCGTAATGGCTACACCTTC
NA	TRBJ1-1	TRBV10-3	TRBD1	CAISPQGMNTEAFF	TGTGCCATCAGCCCACAGGGGATGAACACTGAAGCTTTCTTT
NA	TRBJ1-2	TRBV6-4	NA	CASSDRGRGNYGYTF	TGTGCCAGCAGTGACAGGGGGAGAGGGAACTATGGCTACACCTTC
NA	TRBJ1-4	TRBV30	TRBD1	CAGGQGMSNEKLFF	TGTGCCGGAGGACAGGGGATGTCTAATGAAAAACTGTTTTTT
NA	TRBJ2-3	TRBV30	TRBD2	CAWSRTSGRPDTQYF	TGTGCCTGGAGTAGGACTAGCGGGAGACCGGATACGCAGTATTTT
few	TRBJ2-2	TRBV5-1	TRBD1	CASSPGTGRNTGELFF	TGCGCCAGCAGCCCCGGGACAGGGAGGAACACCGGGGAGCTGTTTTTT
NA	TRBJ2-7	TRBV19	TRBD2	CAGTSGEPYEQYF	TGTGCCGGGACTAGCGGGGAACCCTACGAGCAGTACTTC
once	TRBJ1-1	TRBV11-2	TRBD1	CASNLGTGMNTEAFF	TGTGCCAGCAACCTAGGGACAGGGATGAACACTGAAGCTTTCTTT
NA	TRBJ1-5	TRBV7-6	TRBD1	CASSPNLSGQGNQPQHF	TGTGCCAGCAGCCCCAACCTCTCCGGACAGGGCAATCAGCCCCAGCATTTT
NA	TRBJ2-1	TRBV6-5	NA	CASSLGELQYNEQFF	TGTGCCAGCAGTTTGGGAGAGCTCCAATACAATGAGCAGTTCTTC
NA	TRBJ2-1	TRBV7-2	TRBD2	CASSLTGTRLDEQFF	TGTGCCAGCAGCTTAACCGGGACTAGGCTAGATGAGCAGTTCTTC
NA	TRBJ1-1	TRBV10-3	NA	CAISDPRGNTEAFF	TGTGCCATCAGTGACCCCCGGGGTAACACTGAAGCTTTCTTT
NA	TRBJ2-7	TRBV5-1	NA	CASSLNLVARVLYEQYF	TGCGCCAGCAGCTTGAATTTAGTCGCCCGAGTCCTCTACGAGCAGTACTTC
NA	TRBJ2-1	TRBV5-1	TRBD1	CASSQGTGRFDYNEQFF	TGCGCCAGCAGCCAAGGGACAGGGAGGTTTGACTACAATGAGCAGTTCTTC
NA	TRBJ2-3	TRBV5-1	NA	CASSLNPGSDTQYF	TGCGCCAGCAGCTTGAATCCCGGGTCAGATACGCAGTATTTT
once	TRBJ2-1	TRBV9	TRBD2	CASSVELAGAYNEQFF	TGTGCCAGCAGCGTAGAACTAGCGGGGGCATACAATGAGCAGTTCTTC
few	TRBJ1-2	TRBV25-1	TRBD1	CASSGLDRDYGYTF	TGTGCCAGCAGTGGGTTAGACAGGGACTATGGCTACACCTTC
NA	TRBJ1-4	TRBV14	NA	CASSPLRQDYKLFF	TGTGCCAGCAGCCCCCTCCGACAGGATTATAAACTGTTTTTT
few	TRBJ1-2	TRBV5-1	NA	CASSPGTISPGYTF	TGCGCCAGCAGCCCAGGGACAATCTCTCCTGGCTACACCTTC
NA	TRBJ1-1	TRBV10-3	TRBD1	CAIGGQGLHTEAFF	TGTGCCATCGGTGGACAGGGGCTTCACACTGAAGCTTTCTTT
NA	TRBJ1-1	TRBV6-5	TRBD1	CATKGAGQPNTEAFF	TGTGCCACTAAGGGGGCGGGACAGCCGAACACTGAAGCTTTCTTT
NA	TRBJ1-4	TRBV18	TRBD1	CASSPGTGVINEKLFF	TGTGCCAGCTCACCCGGGACAGGGGTTATTAATGAAAAACTGTTTTTT
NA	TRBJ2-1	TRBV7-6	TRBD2	CASKLAGGPGSYNEQFF	TGTGCCAGCAAACTAGCGGGGGGGCCGGGCTCCTACAATGAGCAGTTCTTC
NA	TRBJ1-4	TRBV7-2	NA	CASSLSGHSNEKLFF	TGTGCCAGCAGCTTATCGGGACACAGTAATGAAAAACTGTTTTTT
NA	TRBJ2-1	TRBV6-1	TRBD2	CASSSGTSGSNEQFF	TGTGCCAGCAGCTCTGGGACTAGCGGGAGTAATGAGCAGTTCTTC
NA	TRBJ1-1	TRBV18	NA	CASSPPGALTNTEAFF	TGTGCCAGCTCCCCACCGGGAGCCTTAACGAACACTGAAGCTTTCTTT
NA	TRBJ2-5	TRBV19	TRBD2	CASNRGGVQETQYF	TGTGCCAGTAACCGCGGGGGGGTACAAGAGACCCAGTACTTC
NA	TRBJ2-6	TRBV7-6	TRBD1	CASRSGQGGPGANVLTF	TGTGCCAGCAGAAGCGGACAGGGCGGACCTGGGGCCAACGTCCTGACTTTC
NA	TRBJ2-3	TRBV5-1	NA	CASSLADSGTDTQYF	TGCGCCAGCAGCTTGGCGGACAGCGGCACAGATACGCAGTATTTT
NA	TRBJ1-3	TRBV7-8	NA	CASSLSNRGTVGNTIYF	TGTGCCAGCAGCTTAAGTAATCGGGGGACCGTAGGAAACACCATATATTTT
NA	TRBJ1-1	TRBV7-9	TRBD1	CASSSLDRVRTEAFF	TGTGCCAGCAGCTCACTCGACAGGGTGAGAACTGAAGCTTTCTTT
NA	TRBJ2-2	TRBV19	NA	CASSISVREPYTGELFF	TGTGCCAGTAGTATCTCGGTCCGGGAGCCTTACACCGGGGAGCTGTTTTTT
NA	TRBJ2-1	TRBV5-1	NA	CASSLAVVPSRLGDEQFF	TGCGCCAGCAGCTTGGCCGTCGTCCCCAGTCGGTTGGGAGATGAGCAGTTCTTC